The sequence of this T cell receptor (delta chain) was determined in a study of γδ T cells in repeated Plasmodium falciparum infection. The CDR3 contains 18 residues. The germline V gene encodes CDR1 TSWWSYY and CDR2 QGS. This clone was seen a few times. TCRdb's protein for this DNA is that of a much larger clone and differs from the translation at residue 16, likely a read error; the protein shown is the DNA translation. Flow sorting of PBMC yielded separate Vgamma9/Vdelta2+ and Vdelta2-negative gammadelta T cell populations for bulk repertoire analysis. TCRdb redid clone calling on the multiplex PCR reads using CATT. The sample carries roughly 90,000 delta-chain clones, 0.9% to 1% recorded once.

This rearrangement joins TRDV1 to TRDJ1, with TRDD3 matching over 8 bases. The sequencing input was gamma-delta T cells from blood. This receptor was identified in a pool of human donors (malaria-infected and uninfected, not separated). CDR3 residues: CALGTRPWGTHETDKHIF. CDR3 in DNA: TGTGCTCTTGGGACCAGACCCTGGGGGACCCACGAGACCGATAAACACATCTTT.